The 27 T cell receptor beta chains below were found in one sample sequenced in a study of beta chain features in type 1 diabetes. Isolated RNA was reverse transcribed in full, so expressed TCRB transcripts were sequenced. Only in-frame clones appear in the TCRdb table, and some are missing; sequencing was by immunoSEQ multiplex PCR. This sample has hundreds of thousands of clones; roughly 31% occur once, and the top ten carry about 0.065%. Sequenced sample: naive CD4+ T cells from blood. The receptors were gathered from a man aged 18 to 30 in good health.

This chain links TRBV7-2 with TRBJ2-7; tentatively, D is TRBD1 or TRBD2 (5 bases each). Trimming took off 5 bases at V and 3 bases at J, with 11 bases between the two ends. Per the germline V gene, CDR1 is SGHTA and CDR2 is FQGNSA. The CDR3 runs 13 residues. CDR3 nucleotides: TGTGCCAGCAGCCGGTGGGACCTCTACGAGCAGTACTTC. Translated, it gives CASSRWDLYEQYF. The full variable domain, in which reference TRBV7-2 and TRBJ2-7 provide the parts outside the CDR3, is GAGVSQSPSNKVTEKGKDVELRCDPISGHTALYWYRQSLGQGLEFLIYFQGNSAPDKSGLPSDRFSAERTGGSVSTLTIQRTQQEDSAVYLCASSRWDLYEQYFGPGTRLTVT.

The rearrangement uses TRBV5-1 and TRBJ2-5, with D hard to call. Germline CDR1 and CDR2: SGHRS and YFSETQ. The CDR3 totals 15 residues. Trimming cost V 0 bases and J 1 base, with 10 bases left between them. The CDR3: CASSLGWSLQETQYF. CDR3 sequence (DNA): TGCGCCAGCAGCTTGGGATGGAGCCTCCAAGAGACCCAGTACTTC.

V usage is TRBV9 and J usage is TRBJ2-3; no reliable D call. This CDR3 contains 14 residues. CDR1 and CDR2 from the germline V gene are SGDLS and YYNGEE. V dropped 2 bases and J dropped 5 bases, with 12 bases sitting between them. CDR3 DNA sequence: TGTGCCAGCAGCGTCTCACTGACCGGAGATACGCAGTATTTT. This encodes CASSVSLTGDTQYF.

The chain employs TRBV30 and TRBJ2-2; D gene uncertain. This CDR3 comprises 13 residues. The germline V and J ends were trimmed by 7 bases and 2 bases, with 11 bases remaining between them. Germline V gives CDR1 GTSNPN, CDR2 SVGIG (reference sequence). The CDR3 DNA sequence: TGTGCCTTAACACAATTCAACACCGGGGAGCTGTTTTTT. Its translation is CALTQFNTGELFF.

CDR3 sequence reads: CASSSGSYNEQFF. CDR3 nucleotides: TGTGCCAGCAGCTCGGGGAGTTACAATGAGCAGTTCTTC. The chain is built from TRBV5-4 and TRBJ2-1; possibly TRBD2 for D (5 bases). This CDR3 comprises 13 residues. V was pared by 3 bases and J by 4 bases, with 8 bases between. Germline assignment: CDR1 SGHNT and CDR2 YYREEE (reference sequence).

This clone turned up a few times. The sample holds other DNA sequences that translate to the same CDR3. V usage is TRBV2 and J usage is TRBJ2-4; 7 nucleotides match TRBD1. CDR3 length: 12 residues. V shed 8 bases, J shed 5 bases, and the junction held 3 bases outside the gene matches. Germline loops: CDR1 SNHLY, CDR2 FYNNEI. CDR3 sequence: CASSDRENIQYF. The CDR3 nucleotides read TGTGCCAGCTCAGACAGGGAAAACATTCAGTACTTC.

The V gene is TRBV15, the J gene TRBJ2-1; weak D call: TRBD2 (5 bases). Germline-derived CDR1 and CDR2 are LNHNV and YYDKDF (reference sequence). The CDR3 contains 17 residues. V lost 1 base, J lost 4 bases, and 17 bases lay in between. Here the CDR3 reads CATSRVSQDSWYNEQFF. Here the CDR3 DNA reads TGTGCCACCAGCAGAGTCTCTCAGGACTCTTGGTACAATGAGCAGTTCTTC.

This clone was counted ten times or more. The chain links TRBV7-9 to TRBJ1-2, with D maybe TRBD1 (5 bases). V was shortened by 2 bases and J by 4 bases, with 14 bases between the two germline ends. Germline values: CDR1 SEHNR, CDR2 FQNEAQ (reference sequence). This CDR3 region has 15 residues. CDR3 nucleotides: TGTGCCAGCAGCTTATCTTCTGCCGGGACCTATGGCTACACCTTC. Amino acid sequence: CASSLSSAGTYGYTF.

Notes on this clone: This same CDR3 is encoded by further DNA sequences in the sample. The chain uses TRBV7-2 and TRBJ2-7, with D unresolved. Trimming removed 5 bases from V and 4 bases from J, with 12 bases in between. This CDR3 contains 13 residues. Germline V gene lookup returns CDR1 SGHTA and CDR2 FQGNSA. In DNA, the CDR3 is TGTGCCAGCAGCCGAAGTCCTGTGTACGAGCAGTACTTC. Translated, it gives CASSRSPVYEQYF.

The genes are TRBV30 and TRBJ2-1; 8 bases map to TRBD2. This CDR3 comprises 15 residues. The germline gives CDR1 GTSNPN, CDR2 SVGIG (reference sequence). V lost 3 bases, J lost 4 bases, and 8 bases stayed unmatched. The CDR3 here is CAWRQGTRMYNEQFF. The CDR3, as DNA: TGTGCCTGGAGGCAGGGGACTAGGATGTACAATGAGCAGTTCTTC.

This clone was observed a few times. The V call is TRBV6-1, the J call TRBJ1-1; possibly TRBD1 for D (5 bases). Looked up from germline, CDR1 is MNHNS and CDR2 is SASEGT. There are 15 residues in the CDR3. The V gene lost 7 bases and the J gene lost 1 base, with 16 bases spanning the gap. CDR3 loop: CASIAFVTANTEAFF. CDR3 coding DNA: TGTGCCAGCATTGCGTTTGTGACAGCGAACACTGAAGCTTTCTTT.

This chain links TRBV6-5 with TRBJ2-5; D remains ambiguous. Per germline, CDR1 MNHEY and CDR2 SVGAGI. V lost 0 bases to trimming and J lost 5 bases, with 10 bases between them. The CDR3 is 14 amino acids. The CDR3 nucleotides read TGTGCCAGCAGTTACTCATGGGGAACGGAGACCCAGTACTTC. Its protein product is CASSYSWGTETQYF.

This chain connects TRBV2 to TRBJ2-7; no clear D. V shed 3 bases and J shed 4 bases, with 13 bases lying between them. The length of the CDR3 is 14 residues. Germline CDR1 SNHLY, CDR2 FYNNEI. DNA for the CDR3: TGTGCCAGCAGTGAGAACCTTTACAGTTACGAGCAGTACTTC. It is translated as CASSENLYSYEQYF.

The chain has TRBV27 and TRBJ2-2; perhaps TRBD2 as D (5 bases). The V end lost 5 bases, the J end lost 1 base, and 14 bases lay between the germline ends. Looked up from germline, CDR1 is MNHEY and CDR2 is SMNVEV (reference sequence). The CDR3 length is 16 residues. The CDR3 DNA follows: TGTGCCAGCAGTCCCTGGACTCCACTGAACACCGGGGAGCTGTTTTTT. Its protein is CASSPWTPLNTGELFF.

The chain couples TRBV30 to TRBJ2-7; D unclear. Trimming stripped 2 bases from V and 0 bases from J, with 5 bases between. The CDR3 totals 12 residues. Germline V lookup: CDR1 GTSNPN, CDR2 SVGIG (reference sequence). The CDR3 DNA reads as TGTGCCTGGAGTCCATTCTCCTACGAGCAGTACTTC. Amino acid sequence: CAWSPFSYEQYF.

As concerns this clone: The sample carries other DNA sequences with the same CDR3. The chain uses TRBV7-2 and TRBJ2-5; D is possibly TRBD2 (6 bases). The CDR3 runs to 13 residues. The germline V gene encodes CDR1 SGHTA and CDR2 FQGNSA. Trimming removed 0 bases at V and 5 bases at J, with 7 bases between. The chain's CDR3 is CASSLAGRETQYF. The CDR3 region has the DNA TGTGCCAGCAGCTTAGCAGGGAGGGAGACCCAGTACTTC.

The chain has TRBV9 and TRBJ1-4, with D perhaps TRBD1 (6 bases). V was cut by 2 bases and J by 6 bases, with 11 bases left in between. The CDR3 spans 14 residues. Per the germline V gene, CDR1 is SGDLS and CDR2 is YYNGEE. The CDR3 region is CASSVRGSDEKLFF. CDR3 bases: TGTGCCAGCAGCGTGAGGGGGTCCGATGAAAAACTGTTTTTT. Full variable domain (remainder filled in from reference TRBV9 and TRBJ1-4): DSGVTQTPKHLITATGQRVTLRCSPRSGDLSVYWYQQSLDQGLQFLIQYYNGEERAKGNILERFSAQQFPDLHSELNLSSLELGDSALYFCASSVRGSDEKLFFGSGTQLSVL.

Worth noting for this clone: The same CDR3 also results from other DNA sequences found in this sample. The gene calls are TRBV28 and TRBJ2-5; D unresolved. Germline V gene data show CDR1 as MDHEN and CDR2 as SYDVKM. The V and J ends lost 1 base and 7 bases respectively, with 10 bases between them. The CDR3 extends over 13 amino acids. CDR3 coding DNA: TGTGCCAGCAGTTTATCTAGTTCCGGGACCCAGTACTTC. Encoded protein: CASSLSSSGTQYF. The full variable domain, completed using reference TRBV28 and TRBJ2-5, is DVKVTQSSRYLVKRTGEKVFLECVQDMDHENMFWYRQDPGLGLRLIYFSYDVKMKEKGDIPEGYSVSREKKERFSLILESASTNQTSMYLCASSLSSSGTQYFGPGTRLLVL.

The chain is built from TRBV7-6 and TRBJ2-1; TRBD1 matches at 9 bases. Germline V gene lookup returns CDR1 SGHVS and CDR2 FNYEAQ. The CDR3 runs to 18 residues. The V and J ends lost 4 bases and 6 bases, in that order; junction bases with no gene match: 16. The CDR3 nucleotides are TGTGCCAGCAGCTCCCCGGGACAGGGAGGGAGCGGGATCAATGAGCAGTTCTTC. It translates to CASSSPGQGGSGINEQFF.

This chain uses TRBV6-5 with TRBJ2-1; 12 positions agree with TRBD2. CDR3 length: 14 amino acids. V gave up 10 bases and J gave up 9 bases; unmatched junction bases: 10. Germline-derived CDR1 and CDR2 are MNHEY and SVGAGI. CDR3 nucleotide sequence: TGTGCCACTTACCGACTAGCGGGAGATCCTGAGCAGTTCTTC. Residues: CATYRLAGDPEQFF.

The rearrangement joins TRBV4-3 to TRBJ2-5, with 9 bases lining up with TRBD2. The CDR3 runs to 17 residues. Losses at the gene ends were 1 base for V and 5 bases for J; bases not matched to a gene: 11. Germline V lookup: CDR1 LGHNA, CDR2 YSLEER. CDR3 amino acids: CASSQGREGPWTETQYF. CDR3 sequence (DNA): TGCGCCAGCAGCCAAGGGCGGGAGGGCCCGTGGACGGAGACCCAGTACTTC.

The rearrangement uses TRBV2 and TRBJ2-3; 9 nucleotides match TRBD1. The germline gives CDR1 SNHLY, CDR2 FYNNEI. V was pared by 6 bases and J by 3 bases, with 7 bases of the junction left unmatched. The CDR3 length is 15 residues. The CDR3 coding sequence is TGTGCCAGCAGGACGGGACAGGGTTTGACAGATACGCAGTATTTT. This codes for CASRTGQGLTDTQYF.

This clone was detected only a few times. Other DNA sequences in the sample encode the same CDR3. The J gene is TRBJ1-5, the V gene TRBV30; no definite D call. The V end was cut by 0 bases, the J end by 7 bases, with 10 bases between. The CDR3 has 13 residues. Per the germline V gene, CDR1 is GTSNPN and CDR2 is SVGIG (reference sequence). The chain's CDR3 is CAWSVTPGQPQHF. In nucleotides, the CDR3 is TGTGCCTGGAGTGTAACCCCCGGCCAGCCCCAGCATTTT.

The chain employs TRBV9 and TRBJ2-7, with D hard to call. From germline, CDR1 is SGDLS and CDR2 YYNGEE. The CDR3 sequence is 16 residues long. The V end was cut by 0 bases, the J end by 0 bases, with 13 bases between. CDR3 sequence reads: CASSVVSCRSSYEQYF. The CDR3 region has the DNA TGTGCCAGCAGCGTAGTCAGCTGCCGGAGCTCCTACGAGCAGTACTTC.

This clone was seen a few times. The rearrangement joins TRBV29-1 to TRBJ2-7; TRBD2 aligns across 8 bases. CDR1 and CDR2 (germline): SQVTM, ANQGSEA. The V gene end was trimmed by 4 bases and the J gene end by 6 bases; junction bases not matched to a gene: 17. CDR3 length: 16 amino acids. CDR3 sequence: CSVGSRGGAGAPEQYF. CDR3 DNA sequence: TGCAGCGTTGGGTCGAGGGGGGGAGCGGGAGCACCCGAGCAGTACTTC.

CDR3 bases: TGTGCCAGCTCACCACTTCCCGGTGGCTACACCTTC. Protein sequence: CASSPLPGGYTF. This chain joins TRBV18 and TRBJ1-2; D call uncertain. The V end was cut by 1 base, the J end by 7 bases, with 7 bases between. CDR3 length equals 12 residues. The germline V gene has CDR1 KGHSH and CDR2 LQKENI.

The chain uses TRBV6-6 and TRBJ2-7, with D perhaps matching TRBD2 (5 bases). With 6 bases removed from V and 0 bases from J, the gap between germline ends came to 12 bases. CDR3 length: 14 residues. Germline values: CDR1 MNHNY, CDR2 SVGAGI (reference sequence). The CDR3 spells CASRRAASSYEQYF. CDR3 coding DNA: TGTGCCAGCAGGAGGGCAGCGAGCTCCTACGAGCAGTACTTC.